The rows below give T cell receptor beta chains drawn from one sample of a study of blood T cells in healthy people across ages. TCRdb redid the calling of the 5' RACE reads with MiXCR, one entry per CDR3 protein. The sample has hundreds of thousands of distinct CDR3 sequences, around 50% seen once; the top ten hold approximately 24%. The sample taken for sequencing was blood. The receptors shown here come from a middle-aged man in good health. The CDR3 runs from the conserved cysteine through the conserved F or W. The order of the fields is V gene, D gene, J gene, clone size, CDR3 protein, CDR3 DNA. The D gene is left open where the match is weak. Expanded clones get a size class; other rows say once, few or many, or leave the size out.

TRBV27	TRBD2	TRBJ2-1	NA	CASSTMAGGPGEQFF	TGTGCCAGCAGTACTATGGCGGGAGGGCCAGGAGAGCAGTTCTTC
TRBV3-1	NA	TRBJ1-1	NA	CASSPHGVKGSEAFF	TGTGCCAGCAGCCCCCACGGGGTTAAGGGGTCTGAAGCTTTCTTT
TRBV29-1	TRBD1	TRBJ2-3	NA	CSVEQGAGRDTQYF	TGCAGCGTTGAACAGGGGGCTGGGAGAGATACGCAGTATTTT
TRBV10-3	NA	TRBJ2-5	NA	CATARLEETQYF	TGTGCCACCGCCCGGTTAGAAGAGACCCAGTACTTC
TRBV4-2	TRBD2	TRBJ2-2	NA	CASSSLAGGSGELFF	TGTGCCAGCAGCTCACTAGCGGGAGGTTCCGGGGAGCTGTTTTTT
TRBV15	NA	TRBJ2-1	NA	CATSRDSAEEQFF	TGTGCCACCAGCAGAGATTCGGCAGAAGAGCAGTTCTTC
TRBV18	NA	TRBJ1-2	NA	CASSPSGALGGYTF	TGTGCCAGCTCACCGTCTGGTGCCCTCGGTGGCTACACCTTC
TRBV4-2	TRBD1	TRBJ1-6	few	CASSPTRTGRYNSPLHF	TGTGCCAGCAGCCCGACTAGGACAGGGCGCTATAATTCACCCCTCCACTTT
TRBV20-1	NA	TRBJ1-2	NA	CSARESRNYGYTF	TGCAGTGCTAGAGAGTCCAGGAACTATGGCTACACCTTC
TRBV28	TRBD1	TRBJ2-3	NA	CASSFPWGDRVTDTQYF	TGTGCCAGCAGCTTCCCGTGGGGGGACAGGGTCACAGATACGCAGTATTTT
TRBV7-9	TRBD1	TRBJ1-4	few	CASSSGQARNEKLFF	TGTGCCAGCAGCTCCGGACAGGCCAGAAATGAAAAACTGTTTTTT
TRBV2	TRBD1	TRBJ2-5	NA	CASGLTGGETQYF	TGTGCCAGCGGTCTGACAGGGGGAGAGACCCAGTACTTC
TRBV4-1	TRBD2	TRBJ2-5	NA	CASSPPRLAGETRYF	TGCGCCAGCAGCCCACCTCGCCTAGCGGGGGAGACCCGGTACTTC
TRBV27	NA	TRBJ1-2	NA	CASSFLTQTGVSINYGYTF	TGTGCCAGCAGTTTTCTTACGCAGACAGGAGTCTCTATCAACTATGGCTACACCTTC
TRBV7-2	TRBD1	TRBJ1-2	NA	CASSLGGTGQNYGYTF	TGTGCCAGCAGCTTAGGGGGGACAGGCCAAAACTATGGCTACACCTTC
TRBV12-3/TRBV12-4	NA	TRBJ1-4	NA	CASSFSSNEKLFF	TGTGCCAGCAGTTTTTCGTCTAATGAAAAACTGTTTTTT
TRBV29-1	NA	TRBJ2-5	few	CSVDGTHGETQYF	TGCAGCGTTGACGGGACCCACGGGGAGACCCAGTACTTC
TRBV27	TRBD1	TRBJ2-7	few	CASSSLPTGPYYEQYF	TGTGCCAGCAGTTCGTTGCCGACAGGGCCCTACTACGAGCAGTACTTC
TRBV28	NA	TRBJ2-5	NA	CASRRQEGQETQYF	TGTGCCAGCAGACGACAGGAGGGCCAAGAGACCCAGTACTTC
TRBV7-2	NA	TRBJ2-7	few	CASSLSPTNPYEQYF	TGTGCCAGCAGCTTATCCCCTACTAACCCCTACGAGCAGTACTTC
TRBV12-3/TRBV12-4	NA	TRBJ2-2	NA	CASRGSSPTGELFF	TGTGCCAGCAGGGGGTCTAGCCCCACCGGGGAGCTGTTTTTT
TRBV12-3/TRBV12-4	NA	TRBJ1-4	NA	CASSLKGDGEKLFF	TGTGCCAGCAGCCTGAAGGGGGATGGTGAAAAACTGTTTTTT
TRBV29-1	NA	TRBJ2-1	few	CSVENGGNDEQFF	TGCAGCGTTGAGAATGGGGGTAACGATGAGCAGTTCTTC
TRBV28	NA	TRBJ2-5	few	CASYTGPPKETQYF	TGTGCCAGCTACACAGGTCCCCCCAAAGAGACCCAGTACTTC
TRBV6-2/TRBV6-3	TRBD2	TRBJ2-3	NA	CASSYLSGEPDTQYF	TGTGCCAGCAGTTACCTGAGCGGGGAGCCAGATACGCAGTATTTT
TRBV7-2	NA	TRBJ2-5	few	CASSPGSVKETQYF	TGTGCCAGCAGCCCCGGATCGGTTAAAGAGACCCAGTACTTC
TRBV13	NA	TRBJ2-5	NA	CASSLNVEETQYF	TGTGCCAGCAGCTTAAACGTAGAAGAGACCCAGTACTTC
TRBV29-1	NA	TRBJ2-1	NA	CSGGRIGGSYNEQFF	TGCAGCGGAGGCCGGATAGGAGGGTCCTACAATGAGCAGTTCTTC
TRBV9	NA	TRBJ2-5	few	CASSTAVRETQYF	TGTGCCAGCAGCACAGCGGTTCGCGAGACCCAGTACTTC
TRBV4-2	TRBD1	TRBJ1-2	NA	CASSSPMDRANYGYTF	TGTGCCAGCAGCTCGCCCATGGACAGGGCTAACTATGGCTACACCTTC
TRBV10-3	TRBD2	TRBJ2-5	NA	CAISVLGGETQYF	TGTGCCATCAGTGTACTGGGGGGGGAGACCCAGTACTTC
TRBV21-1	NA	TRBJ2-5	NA	CASTIGSRGLQETQYF	TGTGCCAGCACCATTGGATCAAGGGGACTCCAAGAGACCCAGTACTTC
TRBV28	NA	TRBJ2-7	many	CASSLESGDPEQYF	TGTGCCAGCAGTTTAGAATCAGGGGATCCCGAGCAGTACTTC
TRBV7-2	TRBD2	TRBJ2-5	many	CASSSELAGGPETQYF	TGTGCCAGCAGCTCGGAACTAGCGGGGGGGCCAGAGACCCAGTACTTC
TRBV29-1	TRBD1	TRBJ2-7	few	CSVASGTGAYEQYF	TGCAGCGTTGCATCCGGGACAGGGGCCTACGAGCAGTACTTC
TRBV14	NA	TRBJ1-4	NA	CASSQVGGATNEKLFF	TGTGCCAGCAGCCAAGTGGGAGGGGCAACTAATGAAAAACTGTTTTTT